These T cell receptor beta chains were read from a single sample in a study of blood T cell repertoires in COVID-19. Repertoires were generated with immunoSEQ multiplex PCR, while TCRdb's copy carries only in-frame clones and drops some. The sample has some 48,000 clones, almost 80% seen once. Sequencing was performed on PBMCs or T cells enriched from blood (not recorded which). The receptors derive from a woman aged 45-65 years with acute COVID-19. Both conserved end residues are part of each CDR3. D genes are given only for firm matches. Size values are once, few and many counts, or a class for expanded clones, and some rows have none.

abundance	j_gene	d_gene	v_gene	CDR3aa	CDR3nt
NA	TRBJ1-2	TRBD1	TRBV5-6	CASSFPTGEDTF	TGTGCCAGCAGCTTTCCAACAGGGGAAGACACCTTC
NA	TRBJ2-5	NA	TRBV18	CASARGAGPEGETQYF	TGTGCCAGCGCAAGGGGTGCGGGACCCGAGGGAGAGACCCAGTACTTC
NA	TRBJ1-3	TRBD1	TRBV9	CASRPGQGPGNTIYF	TGTGCCAGCAGGCCGGGACAGGGGCCGGGAAACACCATATATTTT
NA	TRBJ1-2	NA	TRBV5-1	CASSLGDRSNYGYTF	TGCGCCAGCAGCTTGGGCGACAGGTCTAACTATGGCTACACCTTC
NA	TRBJ1-1	NA	TRBV5-6	CASSLGTGRNTEAFF	TGTGCCAGCAGCTTGGGCACAGGGAGGAACACTGAAGCTTTCTTT
NA	TRBJ2-5	NA	TRBV9	CASSAELAAGETQYF	TGTGCCAGCAGCGCGGAACTAGCCGCCGGAGAGACCCAGTACTTC
NA	TRBJ2-3	NA	TRBV5-1	CASSLNGGTLTDTQYF	TGCGCCAGCAGCTTAAATGGGGGGACCCTCACAGATACGCAGTATTTT
NA	TRBJ1-5	NA	TRBV7-2	CASSSGSFNQPQHF	TGTGCCAGCAGCAGCGGGAGTTTTAATCAGCCCCAGCATTTT
NA	TRBJ1-5	NA	TRBV27	CASSSRAGSSNQPQHF	TGTGCCAGCAGTTCCCGGGCGGGGAGCAGCAATCAGCCCCAGCATTTT
few	TRBJ1-2	TRBD1	TRBV6-5	CASSFGQGRANYGYTF	TGTGCCAGCAGTTTCGGACAGGGTCGAGCTAACTATGGCTACACCTTC
NA	TRBJ1-3	NA	TRBV18	CASSPYEGNTIYF	TGTGCCAGCTCACCCTACGAGGGAAACACCATATATTTT
NA	TRBJ1-5	NA	TRBV19	CASSIEVGGVSNQPQHF	TGTGCCAGTAGTATAGAGGTAGGGGGGGTAAGCAATCAGCCCCAGCATTTT
once	TRBJ2-6	NA	TRBV11-3	CASSLETRTDSGANVLTF	TGTGCCAGCAGCTTAGAGACTCGGACAGACTCTGGGGCCAACGTCCTGACTTTC
NA	TRBJ2-1	TRBD1	TRBV10-3	CAISEFAPGTGNLDEQFF	TGTGCCATCAGTGAGTTTGCACCCGGGACAGGGAATTTGGATGAGCAGTTCTTC
NA	TRBJ1-6	TRBD1	TRBV7-3	CASSLMGQYNSPLHF	TGTGCCAGCAGCTTAATGGGACAGTATAATTCACCCCTCCACTTT
NA	TRBJ1-2	TRBD1	TRBV6-5	CASRTGGNINYGYTF	TGTGCCAGCCGGACAGGGGGCAACATTAACTATGGCTACACCTTC
NA	TRBJ2-3	NA	TRBV7-8	CASSLGQLRGDTQYF	TGTGCCAGCAGCTTAGGTCAACTCAGAGGAGATACGCAGTATTTT
NA	TRBJ1-2	TRBD1	TRBV29-1	CSVERGVGTGEDGYTF	TGCAGCGTTGAAAGAGGAGTTGGGACAGGGGAGGATGGCTACACCTTC
NA	TRBJ1-3	NA	TRBV12-3/TRBV12-4	CASSLGSGAIYF	TGTGCCAGCAGTTTAGGTTCGGGTGCCATATATTTT
NA	TRBJ1-1	TRBD1	TRBV3-1/TRBV3-2	CASSHGTGSILF	TGTGCCAGCAGCCACGGGACAGGGAGCATTCTCTTT
NA	TRBJ1-1	NA	TRBV16	CASSQSRGGAEAFF	TGTGCCAGCAGCCAATCGAGGGGAGGGGCTGAAGCTTTCTTT
NA	TRBJ1-2	TRBD1	TRBV2	CASRTGTVYGYTF	TGTGCCAGCAGAACCGGGACAGTCTATGGCTACACCTTC
few	TRBJ2-3	TRBD2	TRBV7-3	CASSIAGGQDTQYF	TGTGCCAGCAGCATAGCGGGGGGTCAGGATACGCAGTATTTT
once	TRBJ1-2	NA	TRBV28	CASSLQENYGYTF	TGTGCCAGCAGTTTACAGGAAAACTATGGCTACACCTTC
NA	TRBJ2-1	TRBD1	TRBV19	CATWGQPGFEQFF	TGTGCCACCTGGGGACAGCCTGGGTTTGAGCAGTTCTTC
NA	TRBJ2-7	NA	TRBV28	CASSPGVASSYEQYF	TGTGCCAGCAGTCCTGGTGTGGCCAGCTCCTACGAGCAGTACTTC
NA	TRBJ1-6	NA	TRBV3-1/TRBV3-2	CASSRTDRYSPLHF	TGTGCCAGCAGCAGGACAGATCGTTATTCACCCCTCCACTTT
many	TRBJ1-6	NA	TRBV6-5	CASITGDMGSPLHF	TGTGCCAGCATTACAGGTGACATGGGTTCACCCCTCCACTTT
NA	TRBJ2-1	NA	TRBV11-3	CASSLDGDSYNEQFF	TGTGCCAGCAGCTTAGACGGGGACTCCTACAATGAGCAGTTCTTC
NA	TRBJ1-6	TRBD1	TRBV10-3	CAISVGGSDSPLHF	TGTGCCATCAGTGTAGGGGGCTCGGATTCACCCCTCCACTTT
few	TRBJ1-2	NA	TRBV9	CASSVGSNTNYGYTF	TGTGCCAGCAGCGTAGGTTCAAACACTAACTATGGCTACACCTTC
NA	TRBJ1-5	TRBD1	TRBV6-5	CASRLGTVSNQPQHF	TGTGCCAGCCGTCTCGGGACAGTTAGCAATCAGCCCCAGCATTTT
NA	TRBJ1-2	TRBD1	TRBV2	CASSDPGQGFGYGYTF	TGTGCCAGCAGTGACCCGGGACAGGGGTTCGGCTATGGCTACACCTTC
NA	TRBJ2-2	NA	TRBV7-2	CASSLPGGGYTGELFF	TGTGCCAGCAGCTTACCGGGCGGGGGCTACACCGGGGAGCTGTTTTTT
once	TRBJ2-6	TRBD2	TRBV6-5	CASSYGGVGANVLTF	TGTGCCAGCAGTTATGGGGGGGTTGGGGCCAACGTCCTGACTTTC
NA	TRBJ2-1	NA	TRBV19	CASSSLGASSYNEQFF	TGTGCCAGTAGTAGCTTAGGAGCTAGCTCCTACAATGAGCAGTTCTTC
NA	TRBJ2-1	TRBD1	TRBV2	CASSAYRGYEQFF	TGTGCCAGCAGTGCTTACAGGGGCTATGAGCAGTTCTTC
few	TRBJ2-7	NA	TRBV11-2	CASSFWTAAYEQYF	TGTGCCAGCAGCTTTTGGACAGCCGCCTACGAGCAGTACTTC
NA	TRBJ2-7	NA	TRBV10-3	CAIRTDSSYEQYF	TGTGCCATCAGAACAGATTCATCCTACGAGCAGTACTTC
NA	TRBJ1-2	NA	TRBV7-3	CASSLMGARPCGYTF	TGTGCCAGCAGCTTAATGGGGGCCCGACCTTGTGGCTACACCTTC
NA	TRBJ1-2	TRBD1	TRBV7-2	CASSLQQGGAKGYTF	TGTGCCAGCAGCCTACAACAGGGGGGCGCTAAGGGCTACACCTTC
NA	TRBJ2-7	TRBD1	TRBV29-1	CSVGQISYEQYF	TGCAGCGTGGGACAGATCTCCTACGAGCAGTACTTC
NA	TRBJ1-2	NA	TRBV5-6	CASSTPTGGYTF	TGTGCCAGCAGCACCCCGACAGGCGGCTACACCTTC
NA	TRBJ2-2	NA	TRBV2	CASTKERSNTGELFF	TGTGCCAGCACGAAAGAGCGTTCGAACACCGGGGAGCTGTTTTTT
NA	TRBJ1-4	NA	TRBV5-1	CASGAYGDNEKLFF	TGCGCCAGCGGAGCTTACGGAGACAATGAAAAACTGTTTTTT
NA	TRBJ2-7	NA	TRBV28	CASSLPVYEQYF	TGTGCCAGCAGTTTACCGGTCTACGAGCAGTACTTC
NA	TRBJ2-1	NA	TRBV28	CASSLLQGNLREQFF	TGTGCCAGCAGCTTGCTTCAGGGGAACTTAAGGGAGCAGTTCTTC
NA	TRBJ2-3	TRBD1	TRBV29-1	CSLQGADTQYF	TGCAGCCTACAGGGGGCAGATACGCAGTATTTT